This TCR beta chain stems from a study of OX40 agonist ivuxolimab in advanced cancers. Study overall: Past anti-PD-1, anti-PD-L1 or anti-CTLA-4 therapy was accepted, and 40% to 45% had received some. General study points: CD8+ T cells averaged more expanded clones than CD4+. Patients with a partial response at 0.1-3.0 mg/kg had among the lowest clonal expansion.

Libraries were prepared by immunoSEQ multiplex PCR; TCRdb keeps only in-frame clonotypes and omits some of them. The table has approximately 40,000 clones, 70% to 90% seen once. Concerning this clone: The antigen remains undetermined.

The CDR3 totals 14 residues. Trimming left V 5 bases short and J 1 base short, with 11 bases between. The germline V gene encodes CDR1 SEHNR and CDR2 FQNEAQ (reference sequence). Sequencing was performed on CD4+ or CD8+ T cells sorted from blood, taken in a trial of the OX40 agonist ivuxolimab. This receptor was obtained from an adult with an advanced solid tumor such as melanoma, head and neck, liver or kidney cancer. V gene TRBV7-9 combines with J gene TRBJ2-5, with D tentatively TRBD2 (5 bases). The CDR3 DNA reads TGTGCCAGCAGCGCCCCGGGGAGCCAAGAGACCCAGTACTTC. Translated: CASSAPGSQETQYF.